This T cell receptor (beta chain) was obtained from a study of T cells in Graves' hyperthyroidism and ophthalmopathy. Study overall: It was at initial diagnosis, before any treatment, that peripheral blood was collected. Whole-study results and caveats: Within blood appeared most thyroid clonotypes that had expanded above 0.001.

It was uncontrolled infection, other autoimmune disease, pregnancy or lactation that excluded patients. Germline V gene sequence: CDR1 LNHDA, CDR2 SQIVND (reference sequence). The CDR3 length is 15 residues. Trimming left V 7 bases short and J 0 bases short, with 13 bases between. In this sample, this clonotype turned up a few times. The antigen is unknown. TCR beta CDR3 sequences were amplified from RNA transcripts. HTBI primers drove first-round RT-PCR of the TCR CDR3. TCRdb re-analysed the multiplex PCR reads in MiXCR, keeping a single row per CDR3 protein. The sample yields 530,000 or so distinct CDR3 sequences, roughly 24% seen once.

What was sequenced was blood. The TCR originated in a woman aged 25 to 39 with Graves' ophthalmopathy. The V call is TRBV19, the J call TRBJ1-5; D gene ambiguous. The CDR3 DNA reads as TGTGCCAGTAAGCGGGTTCAAGCTAGCAATCAGCCCCAGCATTTT. Its protein product is CASKRVQASNQPQHF.